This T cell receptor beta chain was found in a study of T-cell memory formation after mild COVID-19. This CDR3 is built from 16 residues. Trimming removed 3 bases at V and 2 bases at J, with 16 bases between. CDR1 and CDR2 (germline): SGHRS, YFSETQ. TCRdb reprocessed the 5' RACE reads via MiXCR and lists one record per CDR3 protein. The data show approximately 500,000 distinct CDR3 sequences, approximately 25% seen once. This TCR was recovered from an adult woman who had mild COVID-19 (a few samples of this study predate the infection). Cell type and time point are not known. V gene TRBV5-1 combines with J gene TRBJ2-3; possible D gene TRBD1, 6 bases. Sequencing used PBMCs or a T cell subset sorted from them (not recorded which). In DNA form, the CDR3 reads TGCGCCAGCAGCTCTTCCGGACAGAGCCACACAGATACGCAGTATTTT. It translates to CASSSSGQSHTDTQYF.